This entry lists 22 T cell receptor beta chains sequenced from one sample in a study of blood T cell repertoires in COVID-19. TCRdb's copy holds only in-frame clones and misses some; the assay was immunoSEQ multiplex PCR. The table includes fewer than 200,000 clones, 84% detected once. Sample: PBMCs or T cells enriched from blood (not recorded which). These receptor sequences come from a middle-aged man who had recovered from COVID-19.

This rearrangement joins TRBV5-5 to TRBJ1-2; D uncertain. The CDR3 totals 13 residues. The V and J ends lost 0 bases and 3 bases respectively, with 6 bases between them. Germline values: CDR1 SGHKS, CDR2 YYEKEE (reference sequence). The CDR3 protein is CASSLDTYYGYTF. The DNA for the CDR3 is TGTGCCAGCAGCTTGGACACCTACTATGGCTACACCTTC.

This clone was seen just once. This chain joins TRBV7-9 and TRBJ1-6; D is ambiguous. V shed 0 bases and J shed 11 bases, with 8 bases lying between them. The CDR3 consists of 13 residues. The germline gives CDR1 SEHNR, CDR2 FQNEAQ (reference sequence). The DNA of the CDR3 is TGTGCCAGCAGCTTAGCGGCACAAACACCCCTCCACTTT. Protein sequence: CASSLAAQTPLHF.

This rearrangement joins TRBV11-3 to TRBJ1-5, with 9 bases that match TRBD1. Trimming took 7 bases from V and 3 from J; bases not matched to a gene: 7. The germline CDR1 and CDR2 sequences are SGHNT and YENEEA. There are 15 residues in the CDR3. CDR3 region: CASNIQGANNQPQHF. CDR3 bases: TGTGCCAGCAATATACAGGGGGCTAACAATCAGCCCCAGCATTTT.

This clone has only a few counts. CDR3 bases: TGTGCCAGCAGCTTAGATAACAGGGAGCAGTTCTTC. As protein: CASSLDNREQFF. The V and J genes are TRBV11-2 and TRBJ2-1; D might be TRBD1 (5 bases). Between the trimmed V and J ends, which lost 0 bases and 10 bases, there was a span of 7 bases. This CDR3 is built from 12 residues. Per germline, CDR1 SGHAT and CDR2 FQNNGV.

The chain recombines TRBV19 with TRBJ2-4; 8 bases align to TRBD1. V shed 1 base and J 7 bases; nucleotides not matched to a gene: 9. CDR3 size: 16 residues. From germline, CDR1 is LNHDA and CDR2 SQIVND (reference sequence). The DNA for the CDR3 is TGTGCCAGTAGTATAGGGGCCAGGGGGCGTAGGAACATTCAGTACTTC. It codes for CASSIGARGRRNIQYF.

The chain recombines TRBV19 with TRBJ1-6, with 7 nucleotides matching TRBD1. CDR1 and CDR2 (germline): LNHDA, SQIVND (reference sequence). V gave up 4 bases and J gave up 0 bases; unmatched junction bases: 3. The CDR3 is made up of 16 amino acids. The CDR3 DNA reads TGTGCCAGTAGTAGGACAGGAAGCTCCTATAATTCACCCCTCCACTTT. This codes for CASSRTGSSYNSPLHF.

The chain employs TRBV7-2 and TRBJ1-1; TRBD1 matches 8 bases. The J segment lost 4 bases and the V segment lost 5 bases, leaving 3 bases of the junction unmatched. CDR1 and CDR2 (germline): SGHTA, FQGNSA. This CDR3 comprises 13 residues. CDR3 in amino acids: CASSGTGGTEAFF. The CDR3 nucleotides read TGTGCCAGCAGCGGAACAGGGGGCACTGAAGCTTTCTTT.

The rearrangement links TRBV4-1 to TRBJ1-3, with TRBD1 matching 10 bases. This CDR3 has 18 residues. Germline lookup yields CDR1 MGHRA and CDR2 YSYEKL. The V segment lost 0 bases and the J segment 9 bases; nucleotides outside the gene matches: 14. The CDR3, as DNA: TGCGCCAGCAGCCAAGATATTCTAAACCGGGACAGGGGTGCCACCATATATTTT. Translating gives CASSQDILNRDRGATIYF.

The V and J genes are TRBV10-3 and TRBJ1-5; 11 nucleotides agree with TRBD1. The germline CDR1 and CDR2 sequences are ENHRY and SYGVKD. CDR3 length: 14 amino acids. Trimming took 10 bases from V and 4 from J; bases not matched to a gene: 6. The CDR3 is CATPRDRGNQPQHF. The CDR3 DNA sequence: TGTGCCACACCCCGGGACAGGGGGAATCAGCCCCAGCATTTT.

The chain couples TRBV11-2 to TRBJ2-1; 13 nucleotides agree with TRBD2. CDR3 length: 18 amino acids. Germline CDR1 and CDR2: SGHAT and FQNNGV. J gave up 4 bases and V 4 bases, and 10 bases lay outside the gene matches. CDR3 nucleotide sequence: TGTGCCAGCAGCTCTCCTGGGGGGACTAGCGGGGCGTACAATGAGCAGTTCTTC. It specifies CASSSPGGTSGAYNEQFF.

The V and J genes are TRBV4-3 and TRBJ1-2; 8 nucleotides agree with TRBD1. The germline V gene encodes CDR1 LGHNA and CDR2 YSLEER. J lost 5 bases, V lost 1 base, and 15 bases had no gene match. The CDR3 contains 18 residues. CDR3: CASSQVYTGGMSGYGYTF. The CDR3 DNA sequence: TGCGCCAGCAGCCAAGTTTACACAGGGGGAATGTCAGGGTATGGCTACACCTTC.

The J gene is TRBJ1-1, the V gene TRBV29-1; no firm D call. The CDR3 covers 12 residues. The germline CDR1 and CDR2 sequences are SQVTM and ANQGSEA. Deletions cut 6 bases from V and 1 base from J, with 9 bases between. The CDR3 loop reads CSVSDQNTEAFF. Written as DNA, the CDR3 is TGCAGCGTCTCAGATCAGAACACTGAAGCTTTCTTT.

This rearrangement joins TRBV6-5 to TRBJ1-2, with 10 bases that match TRBD1. CDR3 length: 14 amino acids. Trimming at V came to 5 bases and at J to 7 bases, leaving 7 bases not matched to a gene. CDR1 is MNHEY and CDR2 is SVGAGI in the germline V gene. The CDR3, as DNA: TGTGCCAGCAGTCGGGACAGGGGATTAGGTGGCTACACCTTC. Translating gives CASSRDRGLGGYTF.

V and J are TRBV7-3 and TRBJ2-5; unclear D gene. V was cut by 2 bases and J by 5 bases, with 9 bases left in between. Germline V gene lookup returns CDR1 SGHTA and CDR2 FQGTGA. This CDR3 contains 13 residues. The CDR3 nucleotides are TGTGCCAGCAGCTTACTACCTCTTGAGACCCAGTACTTC. This gives the protein CASSLLPLETQYF.

This clone was seen just once. This chain uses TRBV3-1 (or the pseudogene TRBV3-2) with TRBJ2-7, with 13 bases aligning to TRBD2. Germline loops: CDR1 LGHDT, CDR2 YNNKEL (reference sequence). With 5 bases clipped from V and 6 bases from J, the junction kept 7 bases outside the gene matches. CDR3 length equals 15 residues. The CDR3 DNA reads as TGTGCCAGCAGCTTACGACTAGCGGGGGGAACCGAGCAGTACTTC. This encodes CASSLRLAGGTEQYF.

This chain uses TRBV6-1 with TRBJ1-6, with D unclear. Per germline, CDR1 MNHNS and CDR2 SASEGT. Trimming shortened V by 8 bases and J by 7 bases, and 15 bases separated the two germline ends. This CDR3 spans 14 amino acids. The CDR3, as DNA: TGTGCCAGCGTGTTGAGACACACCAATTCACCCCTCCACTTT. Translation: CASVLRHTNSPLHF.

The rearrangement links TRBV7-2 to TRBJ2-5; 16 bases match TRBD2. J was trimmed by 14 bases and V by 6 bases; bases with no gene match: 12. The CDR3 is 15 amino acids. The V gene's germline CDR1 is SGHTA and CDR2 FQGNSA. CDR3 DNA: TGTGCCAGCAGTCCTTCCCCGGGACTAGCGGGGGGGTTTTACTTC. Residues: CASSPSPGLAGGFYF.

As for this clone: Other DNA variants within this sample encode the same CDR3. V is TRBV9 and J is TRBJ1-5, with D tentatively TRBD1 (5 bases). Germline V CDR1 and CDR2: SGDLS, YYNGEE. Between the trimmed V and J ends, which lost 0 bases and 7 bases, there was a span of 11 bases. This CDR3 region has 14 residues. The CDR3 sequence is CASSVDGAGQPQHF. The DNA of the CDR3 is TGTGCCAGCAGCGTAGATGGGGCTGGCCAGCCCCAGCATTTT.

The chain is built from TRBV4-3 and TRBJ2-2; 9 positions match TRBD1. The CDR3 is made up of 16 amino acids. Trimming at V came to 5 bases and at J to 4 bases, leaving 8 bases not matched to a gene. The germline V gene encodes CDR1 LGHNA and CDR2 YSLEER. As DNA, the CDR3 is TGCGCCAGCAGCGAATATCCGGGACAGGGCACCGGGGAGCTGTTTTTT. As protein: CASSEYPGQGTGELFF.

This clone was seen a few times. This rearrangement joins TRBV3-1 (or the pseudogene TRBV3-2) to TRBJ1-2; a weak D match, TRBD1 (6 bases). V was clipped by 1 base and J by 4 bases, with 13 bases between them. In germline, CDR1 is LGHDT, CDR2 YNNKEL (reference sequence). The CDR3 sequence is 15 residues long. The CDR3 protein is CASSQVVTGSYGYTF. The CDR3 nucleotides are TGTGCCAGCAGCCAAGTTGTCACAGGGAGCTATGGCTACACCTTC.

The chain is built from TRBV4-1 and TRBJ2-1, with D uncertain. Trimming removed 0 bases at V and 1 base at J, with 13 bases between. Germline CDR1 reads MGHRA; CDR2 reads YSYEKL. The CDR3 spans 17 residues. CDR3 amino acids: CASSQDVLRVSYNEQFF. The CDR3 nucleotides read TGCGCCAGCAGCCAAGACGTCCTCCGGGTATCCTACAATGAGCAGTTCTTC.

The chain couples TRBV10-3 to TRBJ1-1; D not certain. Germline CDR1 reads ENHRY; CDR2 reads SYGVKD. V gave up 0 bases and J gave up 8 bases, with 13 bases separating them. The CDR3 loop spans 14 amino acids. Here the CDR3 DNA reads TGTGCCATCAGTGAGTCGTCCGAGGCTATCGAAGCTTTCTTT. Protein product: CAISESSEAIEAFF.